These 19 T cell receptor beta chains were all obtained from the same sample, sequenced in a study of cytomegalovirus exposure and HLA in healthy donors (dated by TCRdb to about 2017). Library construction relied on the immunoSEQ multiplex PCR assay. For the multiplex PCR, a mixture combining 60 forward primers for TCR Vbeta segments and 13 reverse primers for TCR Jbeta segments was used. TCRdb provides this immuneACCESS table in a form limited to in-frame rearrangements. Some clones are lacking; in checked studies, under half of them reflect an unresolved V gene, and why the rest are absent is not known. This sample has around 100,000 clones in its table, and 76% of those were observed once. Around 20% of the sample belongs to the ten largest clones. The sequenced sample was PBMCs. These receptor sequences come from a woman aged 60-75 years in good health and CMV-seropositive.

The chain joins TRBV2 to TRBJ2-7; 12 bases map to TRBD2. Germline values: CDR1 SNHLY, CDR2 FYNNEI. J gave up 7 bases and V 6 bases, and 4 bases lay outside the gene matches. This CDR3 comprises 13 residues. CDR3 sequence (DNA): TGTGCCAGCAGGACTACTAGCGGGAGGGAGCAGTACTTC. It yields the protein CASRTTSGREQYF. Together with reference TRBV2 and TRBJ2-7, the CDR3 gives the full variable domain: EPEVTQTPSHQVTQMGQEVILRCVPISNHLYFYWYRQILGQKVEFLVSFYNNEISEKSEIFDDQFSVERPDGSNFTLKIRSTKLEDSAMYFCASRTTSGREQYFGPGTRLTVT.

Here the CDR3 reads CASSPGGTAAYEQYF. The CDR3 DNA reads TGTGCCAGCTCACCAGGCGGGACGGCGGCCTACGAGCAGTACTTC. The gene calls are TRBV18 and TRBJ2-7; perhaps TRBD2 as D (6 bases). This CDR3 has 15 amino acids. The V and J ends lost 2 bases and 2 bases respectively, with 13 bases between them. Germline V gene sequence: CDR1 KGHSH, CDR2 LQKENI.

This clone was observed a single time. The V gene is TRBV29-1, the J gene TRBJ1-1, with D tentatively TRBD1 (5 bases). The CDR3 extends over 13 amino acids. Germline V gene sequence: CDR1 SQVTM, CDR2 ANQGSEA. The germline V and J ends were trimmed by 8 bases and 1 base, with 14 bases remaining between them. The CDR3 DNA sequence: TGCAGCCATAGGGCAGGGTGGAACACTGAAGCTTTCTTT. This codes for CSHRAGWNTEAFF.

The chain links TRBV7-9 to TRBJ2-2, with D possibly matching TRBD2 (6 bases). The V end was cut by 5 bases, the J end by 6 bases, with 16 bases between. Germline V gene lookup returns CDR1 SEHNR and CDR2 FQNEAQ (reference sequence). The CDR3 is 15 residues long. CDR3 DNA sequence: TGTGCCAGCAGCCCGGCGGGGTATATGGCCGGGGAGCTGTTTTTT. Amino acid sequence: CASSPAGYMAGELFF. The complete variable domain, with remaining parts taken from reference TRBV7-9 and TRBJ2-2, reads DTGVSQNPRHKITKRGQNVTFRCDPISEHNRLYWYRQTLGQGPEFLTYFQNEAQLEKSRLLSDRFSAERPKGSFSTLEIQRTEQGDSAMYLCASSPAGYMAGELFFGEGSRLTVL.

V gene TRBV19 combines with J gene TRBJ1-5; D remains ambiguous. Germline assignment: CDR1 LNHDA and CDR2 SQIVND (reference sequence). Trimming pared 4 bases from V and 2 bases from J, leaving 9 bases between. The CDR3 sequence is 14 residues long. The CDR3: CASSNAVGNQPQHF. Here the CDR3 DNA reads TGTGCCAGTAGTAACGCAGTGGGCAATCAGCCCCAGCATTTT.

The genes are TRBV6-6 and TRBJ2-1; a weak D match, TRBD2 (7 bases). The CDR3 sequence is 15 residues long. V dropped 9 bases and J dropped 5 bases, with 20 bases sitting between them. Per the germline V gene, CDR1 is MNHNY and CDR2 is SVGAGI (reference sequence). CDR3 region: CASSRRGASHNEQFF. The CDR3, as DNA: TGTGCCAGTTCAAGACGGGGGGCCTCACACAATGAGCAGTTCTTC.

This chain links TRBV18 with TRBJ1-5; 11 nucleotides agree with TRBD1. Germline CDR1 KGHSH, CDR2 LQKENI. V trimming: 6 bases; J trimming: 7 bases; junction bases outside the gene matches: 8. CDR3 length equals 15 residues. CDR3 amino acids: CASSPGQGGGQPQHF. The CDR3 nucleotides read TGTGCCAGCTCTCCGGGACAGGGGGGAGGACAGCCCCAGCATTTT. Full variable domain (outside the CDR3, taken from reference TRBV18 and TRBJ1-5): NAGVMQNPRHLVRRRGQEARLRCSPMKGHSHVYWYRQLPEEGLKFMVYLQKENIIDESGMPKERFSAEFPKEGPSILRIQQVVRGDSAAYFCASSPGQGGGQPQHFGDGTRLSIL.

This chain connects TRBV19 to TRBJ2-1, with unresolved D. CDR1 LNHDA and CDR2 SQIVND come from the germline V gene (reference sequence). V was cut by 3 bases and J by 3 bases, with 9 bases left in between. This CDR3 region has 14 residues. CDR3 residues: CASSIEFFYNEQFF. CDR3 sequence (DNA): TGTGCCAGTAGTATTGAGTTTTTCTACAATGAGCAGTTCTTC.

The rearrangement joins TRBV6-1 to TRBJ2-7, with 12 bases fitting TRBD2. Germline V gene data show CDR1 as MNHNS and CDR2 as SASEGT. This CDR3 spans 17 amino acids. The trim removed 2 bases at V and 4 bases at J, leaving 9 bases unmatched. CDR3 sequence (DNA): TGTGCCAGCAGTGAAAGCTGGCTAGCGGGAGGGCCGTACGAGCAGTACTTC. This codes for CASSESWLAGGPYEQYF.

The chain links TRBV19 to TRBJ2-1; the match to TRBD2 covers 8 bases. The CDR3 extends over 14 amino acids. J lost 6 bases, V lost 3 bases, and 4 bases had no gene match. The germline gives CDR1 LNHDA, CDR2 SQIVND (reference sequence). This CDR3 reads CASSISAGVNEQFF. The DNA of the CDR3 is TGTGCCAGTAGTATTTCAGCGGGAGTCAATGAGCAGTTCTTC.

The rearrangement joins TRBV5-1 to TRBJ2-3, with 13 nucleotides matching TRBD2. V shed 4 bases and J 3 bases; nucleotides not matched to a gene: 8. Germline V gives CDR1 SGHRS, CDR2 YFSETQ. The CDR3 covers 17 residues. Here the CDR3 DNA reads TGCGCCAGCAGCCTAGGACTAGCGGGAGTCGGTACAGATACGCAGTATTTT. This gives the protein CASSLGLAGVGTDTQYF.

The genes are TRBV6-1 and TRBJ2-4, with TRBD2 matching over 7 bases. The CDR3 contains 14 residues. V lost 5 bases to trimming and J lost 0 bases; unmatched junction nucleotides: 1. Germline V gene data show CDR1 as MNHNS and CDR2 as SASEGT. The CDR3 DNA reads TGTGCCAGCAGTACGGGGGGAGCCAAAAACATTCAGTACTTC. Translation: CASSTGGAKNIQYF.

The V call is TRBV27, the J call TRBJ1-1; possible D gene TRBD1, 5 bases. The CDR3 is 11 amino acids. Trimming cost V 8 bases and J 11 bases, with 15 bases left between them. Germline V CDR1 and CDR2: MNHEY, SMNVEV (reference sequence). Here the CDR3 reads CASSMGRGAFF. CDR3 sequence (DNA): TGTGCCAGCTCAATGGGGCGTGGGGCTTTCTTT.

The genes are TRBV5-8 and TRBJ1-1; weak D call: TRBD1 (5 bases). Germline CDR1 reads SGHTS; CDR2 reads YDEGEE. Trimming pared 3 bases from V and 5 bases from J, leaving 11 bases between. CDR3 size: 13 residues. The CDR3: CASSSPGRTEAFF. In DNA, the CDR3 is TGTGCCAGCAGCTCCCCAGGGAGGACTGAAGCTTTCTTT.

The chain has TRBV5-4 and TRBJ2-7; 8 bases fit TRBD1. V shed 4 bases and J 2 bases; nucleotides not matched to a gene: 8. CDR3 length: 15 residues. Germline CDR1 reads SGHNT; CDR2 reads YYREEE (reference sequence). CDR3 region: CASSPRDRPTYEQYF. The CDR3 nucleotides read TGTGCCAGCAGCCCGAGGGACAGGCCCACCTACGAGCAGTACTTC.

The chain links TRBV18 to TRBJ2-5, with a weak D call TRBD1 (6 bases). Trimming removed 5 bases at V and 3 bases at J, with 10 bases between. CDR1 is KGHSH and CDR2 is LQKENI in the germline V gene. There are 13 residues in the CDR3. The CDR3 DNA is TGTGCCAGCTCAACAGGGTACGAAGAGACCCAGTACTTC. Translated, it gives CASSTGYEETQYF.

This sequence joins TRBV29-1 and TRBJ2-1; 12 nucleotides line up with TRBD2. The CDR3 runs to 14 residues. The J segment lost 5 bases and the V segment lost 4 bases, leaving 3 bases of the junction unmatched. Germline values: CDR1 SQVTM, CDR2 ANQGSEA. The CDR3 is CSVARLAGDNEQFF. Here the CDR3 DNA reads TGCAGCGTTGCTAGACTAGCGGGGGACAATGAGCAGTTCTTC.

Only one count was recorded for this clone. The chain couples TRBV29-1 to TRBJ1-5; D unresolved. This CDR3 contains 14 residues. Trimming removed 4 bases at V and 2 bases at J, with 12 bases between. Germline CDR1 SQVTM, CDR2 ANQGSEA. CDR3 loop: CSVAKGGGNQPQHF. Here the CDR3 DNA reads TGCAGCGTTGCTAAAGGAGGTGGCAATCAGCCCCAGCATTTT.

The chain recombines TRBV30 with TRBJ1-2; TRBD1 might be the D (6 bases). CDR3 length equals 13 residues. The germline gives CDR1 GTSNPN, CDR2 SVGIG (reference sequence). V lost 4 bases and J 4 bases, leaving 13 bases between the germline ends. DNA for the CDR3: TGTGCCTGGATAGGGGGAAGGGGCTATGGCTACACCTTC. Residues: CAWIGGRGYGYTF.